This T cell receptor (beta chain) was recorded in a study of T-cell reconstitution after alpha-beta-depleted transplantation in children. Using unique molecular identifiers, the investigators prepared the TCRbeta library. TCRdb reprocessed the PCR reads with MiXCR, giving one entry per CDR3 protein. The sample holds around 700,000 distinct CDR3 sequences; around 13% are singletons and the top ten take 0.79%. This clonotype appeared many times. The antigen is not known. The CDR3 runs 10 residues. V lost 4 bases and J lost 7, with 4 bases in between. Looked up from germline, CDR1 is MNHNY and CDR2 is SVGAGI (reference sequence). Findings and caveats of the study: The authors attributed T-cell counts and diversity one year after transplant mostly to newly produced T cells. The origin of high day-60 TCRbeta diversity in some patients lay in surviving recipient T cells and thymic progenitors.

The sample here was PBMCs, taken before TCRalphabeta/CD19-depleted stem cell transplant. The receptor's source is a girl aged 2-10 years with congenital amegakaryocytic thrombocytopenia, due to receive a stem cell transplant. The chain carries TRBV6-6 and TRBJ2-5; D unclear. DNA for the CDR3: TGTGCCAGCAGTTCAGGGACCCAGTACTTC. Its translation is CASSSGTQYF.